The sample holds a few counts of the clone carrying this TCR beta chain. The source of the sample is a study of blood T cell repertoires in COVID-19. Study details: Material from acute and convalescent COVID-19 was sourced from the United States, Italy and Spain. The cDNA or gDNA used as material had been derived from T cells, B-cell-depleted T cells, or PBMCs.

Germline V gene lookup returns CDR1 MDHEN and CDR2 SYDVKM. The CDR3 has 15 residues. V was clipped by 6 bases and J by 1 base, with 16 bases between them. Per the study methods: Scientists estimated how many nucleated cells there were by amplifying reference gene primers. The data were produced by immunoSEQ multiplex PCR, yet TCRdb's version contains in-frame clones alone and is incomplete. The V and J calls and clone size are taken from that table; D and trimming were inferred from the DNA. The data contain approximately 90,000 clones, 85% of them singletons. The receptor was derived from a man between 60 and 70 years old with acute or convalescent COVID-19. V is TRBV28 and J is TRBJ2-7; D is undetermined. What was sequenced was peripheral blood. The CDR3 DNA is TGTGCCAGCAGCCTAGATCAGCCTTTATCCTACGAGCAGTACTTC. As protein: CASSLDQPLSYEQYF. Full variable domain (missing parts from reference TRBV28 and TRBJ2-7): DVKVTQSSRYLVKRTGEKVFLECVQDMDHENMFWYRQDPGLGLRLIYFSYDVKMKEKGDIPEGYSVSREKKERFSLILESASTNQTSMYLCASSLDQPLSYEQYFGPGTRLTVT.